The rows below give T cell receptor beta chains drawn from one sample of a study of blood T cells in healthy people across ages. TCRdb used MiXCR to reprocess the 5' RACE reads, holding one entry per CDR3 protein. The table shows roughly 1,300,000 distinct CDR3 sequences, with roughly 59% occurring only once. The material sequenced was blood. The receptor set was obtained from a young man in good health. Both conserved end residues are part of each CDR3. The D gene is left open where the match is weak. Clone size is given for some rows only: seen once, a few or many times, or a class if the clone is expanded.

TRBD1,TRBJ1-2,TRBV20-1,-,CSARENRGGTYGYTF,TGCAGTGCTAGAGAGAACAGGGGGGGAACCTATGGCTACACCTTC
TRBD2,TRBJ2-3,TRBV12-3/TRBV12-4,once,CASRQTSGGAPSTDTQYF,TGTGCCAGCAGGCAGACTAGCGGGGGGGCACCTAGCACAGATACGCAGTATTTT
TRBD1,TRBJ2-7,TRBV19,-,CASSGGISYEQYF,TGTGCCAGTTCAGGGGGAATTTCCTACGAGCAGTACTTC
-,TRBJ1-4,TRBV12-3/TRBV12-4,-,CASSLMGPKLFF,TGTGCCAGCAGTTTAATGGGTCCCAAACTGTTTTTT
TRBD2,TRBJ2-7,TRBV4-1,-,CASSSLAGEKDEQYF,TGCGCCAGCAGCTCACTAGCGGGGGAAAAGGACGAGCAGTACTTC
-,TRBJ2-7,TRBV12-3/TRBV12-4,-,CASRTNLAPEQYF,TGTGCCAGCAGAACCAACCTAGCGCCCGAGCAGTACTTC
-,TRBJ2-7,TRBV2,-,CASSRGVTYEQYF,TGTGCCAGCAGTAGGGGGGTTACCTACGAGCAGTACTTC
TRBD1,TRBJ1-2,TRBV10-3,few,CAINPAGTVYGYTF,TGTGCCATCAATCCGGCGGGGACAGTTTATGGCTACACCTTC
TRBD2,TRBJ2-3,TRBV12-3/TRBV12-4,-,CASSQAPLAGFTDAQYF,TGTGCCAGCAGTCAAGCCCCGCTAGCGGGATTCACAGATGCGCAGTATTTT
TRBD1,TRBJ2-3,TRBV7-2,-,CASSPRDRDATDTQYF,TGTGCCAGCAGCCCCCGGGACAGGGATGCGACAGATACGCAGTATTTT
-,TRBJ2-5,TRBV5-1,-,CASSSLKYQETQYF,TGCGCCAGCAGCTCCCTAAAGTACCAAGAGACCCAGTACTTC
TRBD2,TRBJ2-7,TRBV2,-,CASSEVRTRGEQYF,TGTGCCAGCAGTGAAGTGAGGACGCGGGGGGAGCAGTACTTC
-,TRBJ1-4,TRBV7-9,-,CSSSFIQGAITNEKLFF,TGTTCCAGCAGCTTTATACAGGGCGCGATAACTAATGAAAAACTGTTTTTT
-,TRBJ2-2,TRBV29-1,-,CSVEPGANTGELFF,TGCAGCGTTGAGCCGGGGGCGAACACCGGGGAGCTGTTTTTT
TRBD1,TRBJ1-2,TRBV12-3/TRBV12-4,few,CASSRQGRGYTF,TGTGCCAGCAGTCGACAGGGACGCGGCTACACCTTC